This entry is about one T cell receptor beta chain. Its cognate antigen is unknown. MiXCR, run by TCRdb on the RT-PCR reads, gives a single entry per CDR3 protein. The sample yields some 540,000 distinct CDR3 sequences, less than 25% seen once. These data belong to a study of response to subunit inactivated influenza vaccine. Deletions cut 7 bases from V and 7 bases from J, with 11 bases between. CDR3 length: 13 residues. Germline CDR1 is SNHLY and CDR2 is FYNNEI. Findings and limits, study-wide: Researchers suggested that each seasonal influenza vaccination recruits few new T cells.

A further study also used this sample, focusing on T cells expressing NK-cell markers. In that study: Production of TCR beta cDNA relied on 5'RACE template switching with UMIs. Of eight sequenced donors, seven were HCMV-seropositive and one HCMV-seronegative. In more than five donors, dominant CD3+CD56+NKG2C+ clonotypes ranked among the top 10 CD8+ clonotypes.

J is TRBJ1-6 and V is TRBV2; the D is unclear. This clonotype originated in a man between 50 and 59 years old who received an inactivated influenza vaccine. Material: CD4+ T cells sorted from PBMCs, obtained 11 to 12 days after vaccination. CDR3 nucleotide sequence: TGTGCCAGCATTAGCAGTCGAAATTCACCCCTCCACTTT. Protein: CASISSRNSPLHF.